This T cell receptor (beta chain) came from a study of T cell responses to AZD1222 COVID-19 vaccine. Study results and caveats: Per reports, nearly half of all spike-specific TCRs target regions that are unmutated in variants. Females outnumbered males among donors, who were mostly white British; clonal diversity was possibly underestimated.

Sequencing used immunoSEQ multiplex PCR; TCRdb keeps in-frame clones, though not all of them. This sample yields around 180,000 clones, of which 85% to 90% are seen a single time; about 6.1% belongs to the top ten. This clone has a handful of counts. Its specificity is unknown. V was trimmed by 7 bases and J by 3 bases, leaving 21 bases between them. From germline, CDR1 is LGHDT and CDR2 YNNKEL (reference sequence). The CDR3 is 16 amino acids. The input for sequencing was peripheral blood, taken on day 0 of AZD1222 vaccination. The chain links TRBV3-1 (or the pseudogene TRBV3-2) to TRBJ2-5, with a possible D match to TRBD1 (5 bases). The sequence came from an adult in good health. The CDR3 spells CASNRGMEQGKETQYF. CDR3 nucleotide sequence: TGTGCCAGCAACCGCGGCATGGAGCAGGGAAAAGAGACCCAGTACTTC.